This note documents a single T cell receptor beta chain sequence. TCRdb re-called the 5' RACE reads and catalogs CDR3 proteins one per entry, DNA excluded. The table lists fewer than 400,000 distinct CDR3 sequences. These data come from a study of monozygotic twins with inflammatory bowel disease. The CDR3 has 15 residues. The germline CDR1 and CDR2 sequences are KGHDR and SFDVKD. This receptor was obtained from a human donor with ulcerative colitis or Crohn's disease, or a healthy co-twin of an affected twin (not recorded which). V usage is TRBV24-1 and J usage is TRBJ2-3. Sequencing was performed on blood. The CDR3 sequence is CATSDFWQSTDTQYF.